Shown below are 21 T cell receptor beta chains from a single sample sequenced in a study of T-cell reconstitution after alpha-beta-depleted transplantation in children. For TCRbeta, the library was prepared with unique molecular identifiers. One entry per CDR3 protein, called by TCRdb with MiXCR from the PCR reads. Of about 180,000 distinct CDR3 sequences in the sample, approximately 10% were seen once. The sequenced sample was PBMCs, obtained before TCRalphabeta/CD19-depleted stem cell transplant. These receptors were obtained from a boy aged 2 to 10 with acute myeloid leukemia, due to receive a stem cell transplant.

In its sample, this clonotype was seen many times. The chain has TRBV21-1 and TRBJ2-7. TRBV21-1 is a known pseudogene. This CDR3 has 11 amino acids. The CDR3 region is CASSKGDEQYV. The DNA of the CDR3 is TGTGCCAGCAGCAAAGGTGACGAGCAGTACGTC.

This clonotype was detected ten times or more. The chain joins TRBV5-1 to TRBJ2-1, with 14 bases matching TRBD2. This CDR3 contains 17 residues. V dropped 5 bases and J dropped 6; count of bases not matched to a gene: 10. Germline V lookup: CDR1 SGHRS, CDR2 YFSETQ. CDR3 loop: CASRHSGLAGGPNEQFF. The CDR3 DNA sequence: TGCGCCAGCAGGCACAGCGGACTAGCGGGGGGCCCCAATGAGCAGTTCTTC. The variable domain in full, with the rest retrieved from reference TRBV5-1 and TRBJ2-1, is KAGVTQTPRYLIKTRGQQVTLSCSPISGHRSVSWYQQTPGQGLQFLFEYFSETQRNKGNFPGRFSGRQFSNSRSEMNVSTLELGDSALYLCASRHSGLAGGPNEQFFGPGTRLTVL.

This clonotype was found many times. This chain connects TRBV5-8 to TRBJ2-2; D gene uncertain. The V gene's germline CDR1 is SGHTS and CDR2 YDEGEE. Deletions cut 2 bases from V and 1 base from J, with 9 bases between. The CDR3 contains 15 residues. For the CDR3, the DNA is TGTGCCAGCAGCTTTCGCTGGAAGAACACCGGGGAGCTGTTTTTT. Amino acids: CASSFRWKNTGELFF.

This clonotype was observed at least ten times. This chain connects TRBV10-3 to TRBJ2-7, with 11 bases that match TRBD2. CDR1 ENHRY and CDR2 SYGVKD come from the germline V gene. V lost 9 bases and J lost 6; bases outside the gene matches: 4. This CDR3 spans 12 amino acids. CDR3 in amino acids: CAIRTSGLEQYF. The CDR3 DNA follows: TGTGCCATTAGGACTAGCGGGCTCGAGCAGTACTTC.

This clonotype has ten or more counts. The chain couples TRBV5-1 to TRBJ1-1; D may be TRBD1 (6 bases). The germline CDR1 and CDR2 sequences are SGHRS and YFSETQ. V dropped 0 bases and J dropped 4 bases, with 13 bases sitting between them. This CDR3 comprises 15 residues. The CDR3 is CASSLDTGHGTEAFF. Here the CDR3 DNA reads TGCGCCAGCAGCTTGGATACAGGGCACGGCACTGAAGCTTTCTTT.

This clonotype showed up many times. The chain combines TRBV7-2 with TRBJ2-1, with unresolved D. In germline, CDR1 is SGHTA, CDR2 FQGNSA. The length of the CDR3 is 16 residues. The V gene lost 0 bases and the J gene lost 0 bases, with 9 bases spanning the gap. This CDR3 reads CASSLASESSYNEQFF. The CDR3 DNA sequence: TGTGCCAGCAGCTTAGCGTCGGAGAGCTCCTACAATGAGCAGTTCTTC. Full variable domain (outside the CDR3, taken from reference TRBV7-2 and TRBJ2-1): GAGVSQSPSNKVTEKGKDVELRCDPISGHTALYWYRQSLGQGLEFLIYFQGNSAPDKSGLPSDRFSAERTGGSVSTLTIQRTQQEDSAVYLCASSLASESSYNEQFFGPGTRLTVL.

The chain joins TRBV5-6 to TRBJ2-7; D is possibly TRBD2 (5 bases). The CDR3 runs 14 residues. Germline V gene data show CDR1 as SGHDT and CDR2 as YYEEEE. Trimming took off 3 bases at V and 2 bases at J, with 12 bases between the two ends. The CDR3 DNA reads TGTGCCAGCAGCTCGTTCAGAGGGACCTACGAGCAGTACTTC. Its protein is CASSSFRGTYEQYF.

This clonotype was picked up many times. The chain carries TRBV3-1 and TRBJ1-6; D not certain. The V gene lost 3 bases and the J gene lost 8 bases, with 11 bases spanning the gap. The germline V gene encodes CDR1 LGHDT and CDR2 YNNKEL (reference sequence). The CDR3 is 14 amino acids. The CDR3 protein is CASSHTLRDSPLHF. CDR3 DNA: TGTGCCAGCAGCCATACACTCCGAGATTCACCCCTCCACTTT.

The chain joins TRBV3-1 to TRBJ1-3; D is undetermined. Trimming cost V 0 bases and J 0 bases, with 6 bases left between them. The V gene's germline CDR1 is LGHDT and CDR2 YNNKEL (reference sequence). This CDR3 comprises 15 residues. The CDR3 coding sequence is TGTGCCAGCAGCCAAGATGTAGTCTCTGGAAACACCATATATTTT. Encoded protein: CASSQDVVSGNTIYF.

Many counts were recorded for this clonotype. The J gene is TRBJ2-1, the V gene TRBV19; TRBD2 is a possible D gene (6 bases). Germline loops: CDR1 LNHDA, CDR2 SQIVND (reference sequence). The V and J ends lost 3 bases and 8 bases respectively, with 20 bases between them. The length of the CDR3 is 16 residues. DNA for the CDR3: TGTGCCAGTAGTATCACGGCGGGGCCCCCGAGGGATGAGCAGTTCTTC. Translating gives CASSITAGPPRDEQFF.

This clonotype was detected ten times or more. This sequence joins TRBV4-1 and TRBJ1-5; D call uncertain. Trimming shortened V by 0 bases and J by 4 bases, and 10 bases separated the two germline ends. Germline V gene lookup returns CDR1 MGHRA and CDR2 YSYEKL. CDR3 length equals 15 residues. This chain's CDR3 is CASSQDGAANQPQHF. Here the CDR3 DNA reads TGCGCCAGCAGCCAAGATGGAGCAGCAAATCAGCCCCAGCATTTT.

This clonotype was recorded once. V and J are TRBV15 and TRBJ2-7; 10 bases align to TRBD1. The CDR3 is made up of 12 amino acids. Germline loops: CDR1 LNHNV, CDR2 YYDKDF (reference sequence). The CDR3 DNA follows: TGTGCGACCAGCAGGGACAGGGGCGAGGAGTATGTC. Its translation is CATSRDRGEEYV.

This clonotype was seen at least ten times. Here the CDR3 DNA reads TGTGCCAGCAACCTTAGCGGGAGGAACTACGAGCAGTACTTC. Translating it yields CASNLSGRNYEQYF. V gene TRBV6-2 or TRBV6-3 combines with J gene TRBJ2-7; 10 nucleotides match TRBD2. Germline CDR1 is MNHEY and CDR2 is SVGEGT. V was clipped by 7 bases and J by 3 bases; unmatched bases: 6. The CDR3 runs 14 residues.

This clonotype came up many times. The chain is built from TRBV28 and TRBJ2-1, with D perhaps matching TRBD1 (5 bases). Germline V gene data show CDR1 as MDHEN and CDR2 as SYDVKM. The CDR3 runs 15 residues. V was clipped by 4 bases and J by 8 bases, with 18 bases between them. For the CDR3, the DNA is TGTGCCAGCAGTTCCATATCGACAGTAGTCGATGAGCAGTTCTTC. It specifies CASSSISTVVDEQFF.

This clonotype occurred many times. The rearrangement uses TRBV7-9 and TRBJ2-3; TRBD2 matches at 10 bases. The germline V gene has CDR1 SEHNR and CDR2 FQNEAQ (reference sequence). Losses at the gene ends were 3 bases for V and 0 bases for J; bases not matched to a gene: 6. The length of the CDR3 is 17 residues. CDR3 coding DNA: TGTGCCAGCAGCTTCCTAGCGGGGGTTCTTAGCACAGATACGCAGTATTTT. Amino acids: CASSFLAGVLSTDTQYF. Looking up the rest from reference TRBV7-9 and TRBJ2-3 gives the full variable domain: DTGVSQNPRHKITKRGQNVTFRCDPISEHNRLYWYRQTLGQGPEFLTYFQNEAQLEKSRLLSDRFSAERPKGSFSTLEIQRTEQGDSAMYLCASSFLAGVLSTDTQYFGPGTRLTVL.

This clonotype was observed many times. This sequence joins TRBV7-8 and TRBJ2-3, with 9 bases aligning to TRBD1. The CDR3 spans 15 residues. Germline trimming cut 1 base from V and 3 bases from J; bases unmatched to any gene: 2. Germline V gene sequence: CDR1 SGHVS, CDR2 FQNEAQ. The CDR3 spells CASSLEGQGTDTQYF. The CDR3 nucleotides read TGTGCCAGCAGCTTAGAGGGACAGGGAACAGATACGCAGTATTTT. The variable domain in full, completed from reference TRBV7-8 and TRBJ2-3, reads GAGVSQSPRYKVAKRGQDVALRCDPISGHVSLFWYQQALGQGPEFLTYFQNEAQLDKSGLPSDRFFAERPEGSVSTLKIQRTQQEDSAVYLCASSLEGQGTDTQYFGPGTRLTVL.

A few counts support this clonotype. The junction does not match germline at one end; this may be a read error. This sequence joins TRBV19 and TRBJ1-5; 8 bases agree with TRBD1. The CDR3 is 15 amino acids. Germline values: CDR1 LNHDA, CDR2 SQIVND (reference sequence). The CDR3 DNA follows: TGTGCCAGTAGTGTAGACAGGGGTAGTAGTCAGCCCCAGCATTTT. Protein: CASSVDRGSSQPQHF.

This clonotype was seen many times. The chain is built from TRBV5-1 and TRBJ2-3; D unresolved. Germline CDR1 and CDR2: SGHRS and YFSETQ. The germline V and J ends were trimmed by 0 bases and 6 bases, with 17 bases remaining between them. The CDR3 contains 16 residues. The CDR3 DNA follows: TGCGCCAGCAGCTTGGCCGGAGATCGGGCGTCCGATACGCAGTATTTT. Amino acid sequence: CASSLAGDRASDTQYF.

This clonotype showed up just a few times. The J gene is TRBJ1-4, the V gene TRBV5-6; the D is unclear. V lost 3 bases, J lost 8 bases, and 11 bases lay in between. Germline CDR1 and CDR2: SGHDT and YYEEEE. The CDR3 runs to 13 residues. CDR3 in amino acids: CASSSRTDEKLFF. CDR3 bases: TGTGCCAGCAGCTCCCGGACGGACGAAAAACTGTTTTTT.

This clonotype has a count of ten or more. The CDR3 coding sequence is TGTGCCAGCAGCTTAAGGGGTGGAGATACGCAGTATTTT. It yields the protein CASSLRGGDTQYF. The V call is TRBV7-2, the J call TRBJ2-3; D is possibly TRBD1 (5 bases). With 2 bases removed from V and 5 bases from J, the gap between germline ends came to 8 bases. This CDR3 comprises 13 residues. CDR1 SGHTA and CDR2 FQGNSA come from the germline V gene.

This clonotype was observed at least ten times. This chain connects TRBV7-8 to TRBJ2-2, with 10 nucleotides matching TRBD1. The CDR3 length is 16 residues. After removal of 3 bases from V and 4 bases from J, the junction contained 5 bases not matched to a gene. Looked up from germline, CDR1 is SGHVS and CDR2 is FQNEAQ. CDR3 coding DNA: TGTGCCAGCAGCTTCCCCGGGACAGGGGCCACCGGGGAGCTGTTTTTT. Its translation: CASSFPGTGATGELFF.